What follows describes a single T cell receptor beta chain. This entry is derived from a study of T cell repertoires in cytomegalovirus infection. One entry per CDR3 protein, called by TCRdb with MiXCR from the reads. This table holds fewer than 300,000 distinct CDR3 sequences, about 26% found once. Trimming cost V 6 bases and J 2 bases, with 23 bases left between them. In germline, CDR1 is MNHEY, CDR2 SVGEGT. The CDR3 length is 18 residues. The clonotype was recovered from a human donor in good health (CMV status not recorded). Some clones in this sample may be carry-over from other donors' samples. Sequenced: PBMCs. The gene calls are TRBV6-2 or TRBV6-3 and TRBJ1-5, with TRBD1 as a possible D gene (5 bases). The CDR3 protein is CASSAGPTMVVGNQPQHF. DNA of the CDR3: TGTGCCAGCAGCGCGGGACCCACGATGGTTGTTGGCAATCAGCCCCAGCATTTT.